The clone carrying this T cell receptor (beta chain) has only a few counts. What it binds is not known. Synthesis of TCR cDNA relied on 5'RACE template switching, which attached a universal primer site and UMIs. TCRdb called the 5' RACE reads again in MiXCR, with one record for every CDR3 protein. Of 400,000 or so distinct CDR3 sequences in the sample, 18% are singletons; the top ten hold 15% to 20%. The data were taken from a study of T cells after yellow fever vaccination. Study summary: When fractions had low cell numbers, they were prepared with SMART-Seq v4 Ultra Low Input. Broader study findings: The study re-detected most primary-vaccination clones after the booster (roughly 96% CD4, roughly 85% CD8). Abundant clonotypes from the bulk population could contaminate FACS-sorted repertoires.

The sequences come from PBMCs, collected before the yellow fever booster vaccination. The receptor was isolated from a man aged 18 to 29 who received the YFV17D yellow fever vaccine.

CDR3 sequence: CSAGDYNSPLHF. The CDR3 DNA is TGCAGCGCCGGAGATTATAATTCACCCCTCCACTTT. This chain links TRBV29-1 with TRBJ1-6; D unclear. Germline V gives CDR1 SQVTM, CDR2 ANQGSEA. V lost 7 bases and J 4 bases, leaving 8 bases between the germline ends. The CDR3 loop spans 12 amino acids.